Sequencing of this T cell receptor beta chain was carried out in a study of blood T cell repertoires in COVID-19 (dated by TCRdb to the early 2020s). Study-wide context: Samples from collaborators originated in the United States, Italy and Spain and spanned both the acute and convalescent phases of COVID-19. The prospective study material was composed of cDNA or gDNA derived from T cells, B-cell-depleted T cells, or PBMCs. The repertoires were released in a freely available public database intended as a resource for research on the immune response to SARS-CoV-2. Subjects who had been exposed to COVID-19, were actively infected with it, or had recovered from it provided the deeply sampled blood TCRbeta repertoires that made up the dataset. A de-identified subject ID, COVID-19 status, age in years and sex were almost always included in the sample metadata. The samples were drawn from two sources: the first 160 participants of the ongoing ImmuneRACE study, and some 1,300 subjects contributed by 6 global collaborators. Where available, HLA class I and class II types were obtained from metadata supplied by the sample provider rather than from assay-based typing.

From a lookup of the germline V gene (reference sequence), CDR1 and CDR2 are LNHDA and SQIVND. The junction shows trimming of 4 bases on V and 5 bases on J, and the gene matches do not reach 8 bases of it. Counted from cysteine to phenylalanine, this CDR3 has 16 amino acids. Solely the CDR3 DNA is kept, with 48 bases framed from the first base. Remarks on this clone: Its antigen target is currently unknown. No per-base quality is available; no much larger clone lies one base away.

TCRbeta CDR3 regions were amplified from genomic DNA by means of the immunoSEQ Assay, a bias-controlled multiplex PCR. In the paper's pipeline: The number of nucleated cells in each sample was estimated from the amplification of reference gene primers within the assay. Sequence reads were collapsed and filtered to measure the absolute abundance of every unique TCRbeta CDR3 rearrangement. For each sample, productive Simpson clonality was calculated by taking the square root of Simpson's diversity index across productive rearrangements. Here the immuneACCESS table is served through TCRdb, limited to in-frame sequences with V and J called. Missing clones are a known gap in these copies; in checked studies unresolved V genes cover under half, and the rest lacks a known reason. V and J calls and clone size are those listed in that table; D and trimming were worked out from the DNA. The sample profile shows under 110,000 clones; 70% to 75% of them were found once. Together, the top ten hold more than 0.8% of the sample.

The collaborating institutions used their own protocols to collect whole blood in K2EDTA tubes. For TCRbeta analysis, collaborators shipped samples as frozen whole blood, isolated PBMCs, or DNA extracted from either of those sample types. The investigation overall reported the following: Clinical and demographic metadata were provided uncurated, with the amount varying by source and participant.

Recombination joined TRBV19 with TRBJ2-2, with 9 middle bases fitting TRBD1. The TCR comes from a human donor with acute or convalescent COVID-19. The donor label of this sample is uncertain. Sequenced: peripheral blood. The base sequence is TGTGCCAGTAGTACCCGCGCGGGACAGGGAACCGGGGAGCTGTTTTTT. This yields the protein CASSTRAGQGTGELFF.